Listed below are T cell receptor beta chains from one sample, sequenced in a study of cytomegalovirus exposure and HLA in healthy donors. Produced via immunoSEQ multiplex PCR; TCRdb's table is partial and in-frame only. Of 100,000 to 120,000 clones listed, approximately 96% were seen once; the top ten hold 0.67%. Sequencing was done on a sample of PBMCs. These receptors were collected from a woman aged 18-29 years in good health and CMV-seronegative. Each CDR3 is given with its conserved first and last residue. Each record gives: J gene, V gene, CDR3 length, clone size, D gene, CDR3 DNA, CDR3 protein. The D gene is left open where the match is weak. Size values are once, few and many counts, or a class for expanded clones, and some rows have none.

J gene: TRBJ1-6
V gene: TRBV4-2
CDR3 length: 14
clone size: few
D gene: NA
CDR3 DNA: TGTGCCAGCAGCCTAGGACGGGGGGAGTCACCCCTCCACTTT
CDR3 protein: CASSLGRGESPLHF

J gene: TRBJ1-5
V gene: TRBV28
CDR3 length: 15
clone size: NA
D gene: NA
CDR3 DNA: TGTGCCAGCAGACCATACAAGACGCCAGGATCGCCCCAGCATTTT
CDR3 protein: CASRPYKTPGSPQHF

J gene: TRBJ1-6
V gene: TRBV5-1
CDR3 length: 14
clone size: few
D gene: TRBD1
CDR3 DNA: TGCGCCAGCAGCCCGGGACAGACCAATTCACCCCTCCACTTT
CDR3 protein: CASSPGQTNSPLHF

J gene: TRBJ2-5
V gene: TRBV9
CDR3 length: 15
clone size: NA
D gene: NA
CDR3 DNA: TGTGCCAGCAGCGTACGCCAAGGACAGCAAGAGACCCAGTACTTC
CDR3 protein: CASSVRQGQQETQYF

J gene: TRBJ2-3
V gene: TRBV7-6
CDR3 length: 17
clone size: once
D gene: NA
CDR3 DNA: TGTGCCAGCAGTACAGTCCCGGGACTGACTTTAACAGATACGCAGTATTTT
CDR3 protein: CASSTVPGLTLTDTQYF

J gene: TRBJ1-5
V gene: TRBV7-6
CDR3 length: 14
clone size: NA
D gene: TRBD1
CDR3 DNA: TGTGCCAGCAGCTTAGGGACAGGGGATCAGCCCCAGCATTTT
CDR3 protein: CASSLGTGDQPQHF

J gene: TRBJ2-1
V gene: TRBV5-4
CDR3 length: 15
clone size: NA
D gene: NA
CDR3 DNA: TGTGCCAGCAGCTTAAGCGTGCCCTCCTACAATGAGCAGTTCTTC
CDR3 protein: CASSLSVPSYNEQFF

J gene: TRBJ1-5
V gene: TRBV7-2
CDR3 length: 15
clone size: NA
D gene: NA
CDR3 DNA: TGTGCCAGCAGGGGGGGGGAGAGGCCCAATGGGCCCCAGCATTTT
CDR3 protein: CASRGGERPNGPQHF

J gene: TRBJ2-5
V gene: TRBV9
CDR3 length: 15
clone size: NA
D gene: TRBD2
CDR3 DNA: TGTGCCAGCAGCGTAGCCCAGGGAGGGTCGGAGACCCAGTACTTC
CDR3 protein: CASSVAQGGSETQYF

J gene: TRBJ1-1
V gene: TRBV7-9
CDR3 length: 16
clone size: NA
D gene: NA
CDR3 DNA: TGTGCCAGCAGCTTTCGGAGGGATAAGATGAACACTGAAGCTTTCTTT
CDR3 protein: CASSFRRDKMNTEAFF

J gene: TRBJ2-1
V gene: TRBV7-9
CDR3 length: 14
clone size: NA
D gene: TRBD2
CDR3 DNA: TGTGCCAGCGATGCGGGGGAAACTTACAATGAGCAGTTCTTC
CDR3 protein: CASDAGETYNEQFF

J gene: TRBJ2-3
V gene: TRBV9
CDR3 length: 19
clone size: NA
D gene: TRBD2
CDR3 DNA: TGTGCCAGCAGCGGTCAGGTCTCGACTAGCGGGGGCCTCACAGATACGCAGTATTTT
CDR3 protein: CASSGQVSTSGGLTDTQYF

J gene: TRBJ1-1
V gene: TRBV11-2
CDR3 length: 14
clone size: NA
D gene: NA
CDR3 DNA: TGTGCCAGCAGCCCCAGGGTTGTGAGCACTGAAGCTTTCTTT
CDR3 protein: CASSPRVVSTEAFF

J gene: TRBJ2-1
V gene: TRBV11-1
CDR3 length: 17
clone size: NA
D gene: TRBD2
CDR3 DNA: TGTGCCAGCCGGGGACTAGCGGGGGGGCATTCCTACAATGAGCAGTTCTTC
CDR3 protein: CASRGLAGGHSYNEQFF

J gene: TRBJ1-6
V gene: TRBV5-1
CDR3 length: 13
clone size: NA
D gene: NA
CDR3 DNA: TGCGCCAGCAGGAGGGTTAACAATTCACCCCTCCACTTT
CDR3 protein: CASRRVNNSPLHF

J gene: TRBJ2-2
V gene: TRBV6-5
CDR3 length: 11
clone size: once
D gene: NA
CDR3 DNA: TGTGCCAGCAGCCACATTGGGGAGCTGTTTTTT
CDR3 protein: CASSHIGELFF

J gene: TRBJ2-6
V gene: TRBV7-6
CDR3 length: 16
clone size: NA
D gene: NA
CDR3 DNA: TGTGCCAGCAGCCCCACGGGGTTAAGTGGGGCCAACGTCCTGACTTTC
CDR3 protein: CASSPTGLSGANVLTF

J gene: TRBJ1-3
V gene: TRBV9
CDR3 length: 18
clone size: NA
D gene: TRBD1
CDR3 DNA: TGTGCCAGCAGCGTATTAGATGGACAGGGGGCGGGTGGAAACACCATATATTTT
CDR3 protein: CASSVLDGQGAGGNTIYF

J gene: TRBJ2-2
V gene: TRBV29-1
CDR3 length: 17
clone size: NA
D gene: NA
CDR3 DNA: TGCAGCGTTGAAGGTCTCCAGGGTACCAAGAACACCGGGGAGCTGTTTTTT
CDR3 protein: CSVEGLQGTKNTGELFF

J gene: TRBJ2-7
V gene: TRBV18
CDR3 length: 19
clone size: NA
D gene: TRBD1
CDR3 DNA: TGTGCCAGCTCACGTAAGAACCGGATTACAGGGGGTTCAAACTACGAGCAGTACTTC
CDR3 protein: CASSRKNRITGGSNYEQYF

J gene: TRBJ2-5
V gene: TRBV6-5
CDR3 length: 16
clone size: NA
D gene: TRBD1
CDR3 DNA: TGTGCCAGCAGTTACTCGATCGCAGGGGGTAGGGAGACCCAGTACTTC
CDR3 protein: CASSYSIAGGRETQYF

J gene: TRBJ2-1
V gene: TRBV4-1
CDR3 length: 17
clone size: NA
D gene: TRBD1
CDR3 DNA: TGCGCCAGCAGCCAAGATGAGGGGGACAGGGATCACAATGAGCAGTTCTTC
CDR3 protein: CASSQDEGDRDHNEQFF

J gene: TRBJ2-2
V gene: TRBV18
CDR3 length: 16
clone size: NA
D gene: TRBD1
CDR3 DNA: TGTGCCAGCTCTGCAACCCGGGACAGGGGGGCCGGGGAGCTGTTTTTT
CDR3 protein: CASSATRDRGAGELFF

J gene: TRBJ2-1
V gene: TRBV4-1
CDR3 length: 13
clone size: once
D gene: NA
CDR3 DNA: TGCGCCAGCAGCCATCCCCAGTACAATGAGCAGTTCTTC
CDR3 protein: CASSHPQYNEQFF

J gene: TRBJ1-2
V gene: TRBV19
CDR3 length: 13
clone size: NA
D gene: NA
CDR3 DNA: TGTGCCAGTAACGACAGAAGCTACTATGGCTACACCTTC
CDR3 protein: CASNDRSYYGYTF

J gene: TRBJ1-6
V gene: TRBV11-2
CDR3 length: 14
clone size: NA
D gene: TRBD1
CDR3 DNA: TGTGCCAGCAGCCCGGACAGGTTCAATTCACCCCTCCACTTT
CDR3 protein: CASSPDRFNSPLHF

J gene: TRBJ2-3
V gene: TRBV4-2
CDR3 length: 15
clone size: NA
D gene: TRBD2
CDR3 DNA: TGTGCCAGCAGCCAGAGTAGCGGGGGGCGAGATACGCAGTATTTT
CDR3 protein: CASSQSSGGRDTQYF

J gene: TRBJ1-6
V gene: TRBV7-2
CDR3 length: 17
clone size: NA
D gene: NA
CDR3 DNA: TGTGCCAGCAGCAGCCAGGGCCGCCTGGACTATAATTCACCCCTCCACTTT
CDR3 protein: CASSSQGRLDYNSPLHF

J gene: TRBJ1-2
V gene: TRBV28
CDR3 length: 12
clone size: NA
D gene: NA
CDR3 DNA: TGTGCCAGCAGAGGACTTAACTATGGCTACACCTTC
CDR3 protein: CASRGLNYGYTF

J gene: TRBJ2-5
V gene: TRBV5-1
CDR3 length: 16
clone size: NA
D gene: TRBD2
CDR3 DNA: TGCGCCAGCAGCTTACTAGCGGGGGGTACCCAAGAGACCCAGTACTTC
CDR3 protein: CASSLLAGGTQETQYF

J gene: TRBJ1-2
V gene: TRBV18
CDR3 length: 14
clone size: NA
D gene: NA
CDR3 DNA: TGTGCCAGCTCGCAGACTCTTTATAACTATGGCTACACCTTC
CDR3 protein: CASSQTLYNYGYTF

J gene: TRBJ2-3
V gene: TRBV5-1
CDR3 length: 16
clone size: NA
D gene: TRBD2
CDR3 DNA: TGCGCCAGCAGCTTACCGACTAGCGGGGAAACAGATACGCAGTATTTT
CDR3 protein: CASSLPTSGETDTQYF

J gene: TRBJ2-5
V gene: TRBV16
CDR3 length: 14
clone size: NA
D gene: NA
CDR3 DNA: TGTGCCAGCAGCCAGGCAGGGGTCGGAGAGACCCAGTACTTC
CDR3 protein: CASSQAGVGETQYF

J gene: TRBJ1-5
V gene: TRBV6-1
CDR3 length: 15
clone size: NA
D gene: TRBD1
CDR3 DNA: TGTGCCAGCAGTGAATGGACAGGGGGCGGTCAGCCCCAGCATTTT
CDR3 protein: CASSEWTGGGQPQHF

J gene: TRBJ1-6
V gene: TRBV4-1
CDR3 length: 15
clone size: NA
D gene: NA
CDR3 DNA: TGCGCCAGCAGCCAACAGGGGCTAAATAATTCACCCCTCCACTTT
CDR3 protein: CASSQQGLNNSPLHF

J gene: TRBJ1-5
V gene: TRBV19
CDR3 length: 15
clone size: NA
D gene: TRBD1
CDR3 DNA: TGTGCCAGTACCGGACAGGGGGCGGGGGGTCAGCCCCAGCATTTT
CDR3 protein: CASTGQGAGGQPQHF

J gene: TRBJ2-2
V gene: TRBV27
CDR3 length: 15
clone size: NA
D gene: TRBD1
CDR3 DNA: TGTGCCAGCAGTCAACCGACAGGGCCCACCGGGGAGCTGTTTTTT
CDR3 protein: CASSQPTGPTGELFF

J gene: TRBJ2-7
V gene: TRBV11-1
CDR3 length: 14
clone size: NA
D gene: TRBD1
CDR3 DNA: TGTGCCAGCAGCTTATTGAGACAGGGAGCCGAGCAGTACTTC
CDR3 protein: CASSLLRQGAEQYF

J gene: TRBJ2-7
V gene: TRBV6-1
CDR3 length: 13
clone size: NA
D gene: NA
CDR3 DNA: TGTGCCAGCAGAGTGGACACATCCTACGAGCAGTACTTC
CDR3 protein: CASRVDTSYEQYF

J gene: TRBJ1-1
V gene: TRBV11-1
CDR3 length: 11
clone size: NA
D gene: NA
CDR3 DNA: TGTGCCAGCAGCGAGGACACTGAAGCTTTCTTT
CDR3 protein: CASSEDTEAFF

J gene: TRBJ1-1
V gene: TRBV5-1
CDR3 length: 12
clone size: NA
D gene: NA
CDR3 DNA: TGCGCCAGCAGCTCCACAGGGCGTGAAGCTTTCTTT
CDR3 protein: CASSSTGREAFF

J gene: TRBJ2-6
V gene: TRBV4-1
CDR3 length: 16
clone size: NA
D gene: NA
CDR3 DNA: TGCGCCAGCAGCCAGTGGACACTTTCTGGGGCCAACGTCCTGACTTTC
CDR3 protein: CASSQWTLSGANVLTF

J gene: TRBJ2-5
V gene: TRBV11-3
CDR3 length: 13
clone size: NA
D gene: NA
CDR3 DNA: TGTGCCAGCAGCTCCAGCGATGGAGAGACCCAGTACTTC
CDR3 protein: CASSSSDGETQYF

J gene: TRBJ1-5
V gene: TRBV4-2
CDR3 length: 16
clone size: once
D gene: NA
CDR3 DNA: TGTGCCAGCAGCCAAGATCCTGACAGGAACAATCAGCCCCAGCATTTT
CDR3 protein: CASSQDPDRNNQPQHF

J gene: TRBJ2-2
V gene: TRBV7-2
CDR3 length: 17
clone size: NA
D gene: NA
CDR3 DNA: TGTGCCAGCAGCTTACCGGGACACATGAAATGGTCCGGGGAGCTGTTTTTT
CDR3 protein: CASSLPGHMKWSGELFF

J gene: TRBJ1-6
V gene: TRBV2
CDR3 length: 15
clone size: NA
D gene: TRBD1
CDR3 DNA: TGTGCCAGCAGTCCTGGAGGGGGCGAGTGGTCACCCCTCCACTTT
CDR3 protein: CASSPGGGEWSPLHF

J gene: TRBJ1-6
V gene: TRBV19
CDR3 length: 14
clone size: NA
D gene: NA
CDR3 DNA: TGTGCCAGTAGTCCCACGTCAGGGTTGTCACCCCTCCACTTT
CDR3 protein: CASSPTSGLSPLHF

J gene: TRBJ1-3
V gene: TRBV7-6
CDR3 length: 16
clone size: NA
D gene: TRBD1
CDR3 DNA: TGTGCCAGCAGCCCCCGGACAGGAGCTACAGGAAACACCATATATTTT
CDR3 protein: CASSPRTGATGNTIYF

J gene: TRBJ2-7
V gene: TRBV9
CDR3 length: 15
clone size: once
D gene: TRBD1
CDR3 DNA: TGTGCCAGCAGCGCCGGACAGGGACAATCCTACGAGCAGTACTTC
CDR3 protein: CASSAGQGQSYEQYF